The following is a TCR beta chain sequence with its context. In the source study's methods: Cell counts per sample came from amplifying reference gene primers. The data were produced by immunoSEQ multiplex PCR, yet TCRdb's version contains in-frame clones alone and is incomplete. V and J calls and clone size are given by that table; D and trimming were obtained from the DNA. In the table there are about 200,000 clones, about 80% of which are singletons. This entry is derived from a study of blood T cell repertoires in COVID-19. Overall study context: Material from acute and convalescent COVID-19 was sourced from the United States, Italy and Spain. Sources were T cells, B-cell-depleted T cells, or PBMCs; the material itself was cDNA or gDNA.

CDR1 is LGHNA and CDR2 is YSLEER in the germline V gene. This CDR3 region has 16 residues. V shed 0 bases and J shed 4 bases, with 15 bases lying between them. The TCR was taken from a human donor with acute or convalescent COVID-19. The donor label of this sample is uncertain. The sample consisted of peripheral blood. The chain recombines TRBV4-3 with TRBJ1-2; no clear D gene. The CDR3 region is CASSQDAGADRYGYTF. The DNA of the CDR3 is TGCGCCAGCAGCCAAGATGCGGGAGCGGACCGCTATGGCTACACCTTC.